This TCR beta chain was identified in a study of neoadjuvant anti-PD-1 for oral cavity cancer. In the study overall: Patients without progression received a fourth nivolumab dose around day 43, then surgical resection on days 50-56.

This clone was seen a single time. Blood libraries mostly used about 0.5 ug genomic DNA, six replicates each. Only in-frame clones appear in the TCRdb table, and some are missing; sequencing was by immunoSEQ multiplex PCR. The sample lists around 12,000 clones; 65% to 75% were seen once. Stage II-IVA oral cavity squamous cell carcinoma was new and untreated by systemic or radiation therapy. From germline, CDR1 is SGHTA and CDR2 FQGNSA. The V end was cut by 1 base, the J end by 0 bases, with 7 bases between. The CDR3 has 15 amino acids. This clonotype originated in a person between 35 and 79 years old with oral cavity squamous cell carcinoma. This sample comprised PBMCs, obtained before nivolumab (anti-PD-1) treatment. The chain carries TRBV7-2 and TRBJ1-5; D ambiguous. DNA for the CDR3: TGTGCCAGCAGCTTAGGGAGGTATAGCAATCAGCCCCAGCATTTT. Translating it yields CASSLGRYSNQPQHF.